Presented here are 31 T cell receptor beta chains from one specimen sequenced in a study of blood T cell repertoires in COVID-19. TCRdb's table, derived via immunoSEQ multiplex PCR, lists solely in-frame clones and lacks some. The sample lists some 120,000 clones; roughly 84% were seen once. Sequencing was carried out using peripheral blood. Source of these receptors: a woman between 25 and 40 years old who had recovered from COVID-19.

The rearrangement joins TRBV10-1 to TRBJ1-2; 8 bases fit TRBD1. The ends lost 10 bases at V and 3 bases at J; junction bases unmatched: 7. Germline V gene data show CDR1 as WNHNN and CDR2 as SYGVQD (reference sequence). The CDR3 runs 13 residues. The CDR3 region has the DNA TGCGCCAAATCGGGACAGGCTTACTATGGCTACACCTTC. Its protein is CAKSGQAYYGYTF.

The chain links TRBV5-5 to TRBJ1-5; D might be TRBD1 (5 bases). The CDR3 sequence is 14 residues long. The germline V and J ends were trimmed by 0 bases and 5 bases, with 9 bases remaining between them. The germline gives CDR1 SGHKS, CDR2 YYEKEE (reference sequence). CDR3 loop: CASSLEGADQPQHF. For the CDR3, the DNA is TGTGCCAGCAGCTTGGAAGGGGCCGATCAGCCCCAGCATTTT.

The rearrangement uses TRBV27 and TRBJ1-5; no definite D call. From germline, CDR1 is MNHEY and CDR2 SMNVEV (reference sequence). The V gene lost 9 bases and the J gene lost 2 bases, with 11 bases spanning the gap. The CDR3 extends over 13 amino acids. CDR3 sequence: CASSSRGNQPQHF. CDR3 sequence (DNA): TGTGCCAGTTCAAGCCGGGGCAATCAGCCCCAGCATTTT.

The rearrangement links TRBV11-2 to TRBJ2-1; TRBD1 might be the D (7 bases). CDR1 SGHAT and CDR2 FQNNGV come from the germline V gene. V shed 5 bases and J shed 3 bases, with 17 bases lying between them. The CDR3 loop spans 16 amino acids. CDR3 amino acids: CASSRAQGGVYNEQFF. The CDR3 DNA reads TGTGCCAGCAGCCGGGCGCAGGGGGGCGTCTACAATGAGCAGTTCTTC.

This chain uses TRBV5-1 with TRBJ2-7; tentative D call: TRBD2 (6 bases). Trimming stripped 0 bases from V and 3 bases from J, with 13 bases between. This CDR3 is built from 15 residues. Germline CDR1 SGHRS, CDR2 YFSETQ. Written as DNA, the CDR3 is TGCGCCAGCAGCTTGGGGGGAGGCGTATACTACGAGCAGTACTTC. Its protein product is CASSLGGGVYYEQYF.

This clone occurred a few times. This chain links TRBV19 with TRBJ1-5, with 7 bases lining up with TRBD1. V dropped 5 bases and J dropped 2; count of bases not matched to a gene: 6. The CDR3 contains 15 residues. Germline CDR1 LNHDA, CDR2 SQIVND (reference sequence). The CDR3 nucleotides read TGTGCCAGTAGTTTTCGACAGGGAGGCAATCAGCCCCAGCATTTT. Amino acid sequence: CASSFRQGGNQPQHF.

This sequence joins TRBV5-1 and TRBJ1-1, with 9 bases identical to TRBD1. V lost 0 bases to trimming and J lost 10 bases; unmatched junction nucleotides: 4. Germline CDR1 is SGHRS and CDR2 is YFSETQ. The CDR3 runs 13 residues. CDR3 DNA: TGCGCCAGCAGCTTGGGACAGGGGGAGAGAGCTTTCTTT. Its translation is CASSLGQGERAFF.

The CDR3 here is CASSRSSVSYEQYF. The CDR3 DNA sequence: TGTGCCAGCAGCCGGAGTAGTGTCTCCTACGAGCAGTACTTC. The chain uses TRBV7-3 and TRBJ2-7; unclear D gene. The CDR3 sequence is 14 residues long. With 5 bases removed from V and 0 bases from J, the gap between germline ends came to 11 bases. Per germline, CDR1 SGHTA and CDR2 FQGTGA. Using reference TRBV7-3 and TRBJ2-7 for the parts outside the CDR3, the full variable domain is GAGVSQTPSNKVTEKGKYVELRCDPISGHTALYWYRQSLGQGPEFLIYFQGTGAADDSGLPNDRFFAVRPEGSVSTLKIQRTERGDSAVYLCASSRSSVSYEQYFGPGTRLTVT.

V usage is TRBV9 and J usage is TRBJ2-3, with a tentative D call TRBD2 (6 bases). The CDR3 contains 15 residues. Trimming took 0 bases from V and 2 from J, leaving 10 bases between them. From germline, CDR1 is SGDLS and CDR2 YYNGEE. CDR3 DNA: TGTGCCAGCAGCGTAGGCGGGGTATACACAGATACGCAGTATTTT. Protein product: CASSVGGVYTDTQYF. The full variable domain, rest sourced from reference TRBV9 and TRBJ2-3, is DSGVTQTPKHLITATGQRVTLRCSPRSGDLSVYWYQQSLDQGLQFLIQYYNGEERAKGNILERFSAQQFPDLHSELNLSSLELGDSALYFCASSVGGVYTDTQYFGPGTRLTVL.

CDR3 residues: CASSQGAVGGNYGYTF. CDR3 nucleotides: TGTGCCAGCAGCCAAGGTGCCGTGGGGGGGAACTATGGCTACACCTTC. This sequence joins TRBV3-1 (or the pseudogene TRBV3-2) and TRBJ1-2; perhaps TRBD1 as D (5 bases). Trimming cost V 1 base and J 2 bases, with 14 bases left between them. CDR1 and CDR2 from the germline V gene are LGHDT and YNNKEL (reference sequence). The CDR3 length is 16 residues.

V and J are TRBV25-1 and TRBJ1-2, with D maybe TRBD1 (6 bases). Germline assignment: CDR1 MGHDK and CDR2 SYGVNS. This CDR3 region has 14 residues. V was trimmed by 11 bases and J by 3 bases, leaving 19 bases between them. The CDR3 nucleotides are TGTGCCGCCAGCAGTCCGGGACAAGACTATGGCTACACCTTC. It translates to CAASSPGQDYGYTF.

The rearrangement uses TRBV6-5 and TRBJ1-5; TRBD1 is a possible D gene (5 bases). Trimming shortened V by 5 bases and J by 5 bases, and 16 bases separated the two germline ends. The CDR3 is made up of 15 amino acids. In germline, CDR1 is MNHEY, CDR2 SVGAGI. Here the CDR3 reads CASSRKGVVDQPQHF. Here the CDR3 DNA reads TGTGCCAGCAGTCGAAAAGGGGTGGTTGATCAGCCCCAGCATTTT.

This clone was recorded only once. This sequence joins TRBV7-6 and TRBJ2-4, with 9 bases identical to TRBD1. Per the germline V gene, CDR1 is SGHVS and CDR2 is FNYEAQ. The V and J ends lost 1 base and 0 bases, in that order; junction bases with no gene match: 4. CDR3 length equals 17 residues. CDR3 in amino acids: CASSLGTGVIAKNIQYF. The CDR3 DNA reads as TGTGCCAGCAGCTTAGGGACAGGGGTCATAGCCAAAAACATTCAGTACTTC. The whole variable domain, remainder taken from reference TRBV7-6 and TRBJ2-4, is GAGVSQSPRYKVTKRGQDVALRCDPISGHVSLYWYRQALGQGPEFLTYFNYEAQQDKSGLPNDRFSAERPEGSISTLTIQRTEQRDSAMYRCASSLGTGVIAKNIQYFGAGTRLSVL.

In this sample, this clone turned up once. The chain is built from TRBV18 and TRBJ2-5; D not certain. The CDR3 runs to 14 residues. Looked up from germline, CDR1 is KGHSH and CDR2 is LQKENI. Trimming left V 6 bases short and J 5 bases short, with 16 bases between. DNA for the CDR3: TGTGCCAGCTCCCTGTCGCAGGTATGGGAGACCCAGTACTTC. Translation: CASSLSQVWETQYF.

This CDR3 reads CASSSQASGTNEQYF. Here the CDR3 DNA reads TGTGCCAGCAGCTCTCAGGCTAGCGGGACCAACGAGCAGTACTTC. V is TRBV5-6 and J is TRBJ2-7, with 9 bases identical to TRBD2. Germline CDR1 reads SGHDT; CDR2 reads YYEEEE. This CDR3 is 15 amino acids long. With V trimmed by 3 bases and J by 5 bases, 9 bases remained unmatched.

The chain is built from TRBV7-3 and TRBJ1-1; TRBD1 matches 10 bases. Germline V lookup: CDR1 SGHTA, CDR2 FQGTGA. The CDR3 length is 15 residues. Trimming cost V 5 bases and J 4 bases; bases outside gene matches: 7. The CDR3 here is CASSAWTGGSTEAFF. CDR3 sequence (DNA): TGTGCCAGCAGCGCCTGGACAGGGGGGAGCACTGAAGCTTTCTTT.

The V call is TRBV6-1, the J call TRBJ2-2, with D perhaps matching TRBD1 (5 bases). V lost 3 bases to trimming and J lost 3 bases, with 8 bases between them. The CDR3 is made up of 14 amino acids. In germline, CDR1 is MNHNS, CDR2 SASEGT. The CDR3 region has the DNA TGTGCCAGCAGTGAGGGGCAGGACACCGGGGAGCTGTTTTTT. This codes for CASSEGQDTGELFF.

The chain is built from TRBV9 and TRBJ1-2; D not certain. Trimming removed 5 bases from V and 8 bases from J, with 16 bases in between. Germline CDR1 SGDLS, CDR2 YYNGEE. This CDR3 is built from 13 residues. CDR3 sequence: CASRSGIKEGYTF. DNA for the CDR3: TGTGCCAGCAGATCCGGGATAAAGGAGGGCTACACCTTC.

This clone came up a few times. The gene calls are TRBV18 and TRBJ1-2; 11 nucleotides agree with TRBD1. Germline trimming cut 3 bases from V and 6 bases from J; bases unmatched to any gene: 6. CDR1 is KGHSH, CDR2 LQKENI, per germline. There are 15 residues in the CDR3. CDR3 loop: CASSPGQGAIDGYTF. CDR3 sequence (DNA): TGTGCCAGCTCACCCGGACAGGGGGCTATCGATGGCTACACCTTC.

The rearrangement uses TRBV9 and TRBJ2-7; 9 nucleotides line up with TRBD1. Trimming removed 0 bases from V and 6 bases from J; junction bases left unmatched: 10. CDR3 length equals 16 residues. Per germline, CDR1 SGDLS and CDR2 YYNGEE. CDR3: CASSVEAGTGNGEQYF. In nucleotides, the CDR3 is TGTGCCAGCAGCGTAGAAGCAGGGACAGGGAATGGCGAGCAGTACTTC.

CDR3 bases: TGTGCCAGCAGCGTGGGGACAGTGAACACCGGGGAGCTGTTTTTT. Translated: CASSVGTVNTGELFF. The chain links TRBV9 to TRBJ2-2; TRBD1 matches at 7 bases. Trimming took 2 bases from V and 1 from J; bases not matched to a gene: 2. The CDR3 runs 15 residues. In germline, CDR1 is SGDLS, CDR2 YYNGEE.

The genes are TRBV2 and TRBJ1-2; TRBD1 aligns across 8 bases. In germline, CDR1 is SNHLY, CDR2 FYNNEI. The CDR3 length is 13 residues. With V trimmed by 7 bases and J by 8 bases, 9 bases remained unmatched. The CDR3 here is CASTGTGVEGYTF. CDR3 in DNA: TGTGCCAGCACCGGGACAGGTGTTGAGGGCTACACCTTC. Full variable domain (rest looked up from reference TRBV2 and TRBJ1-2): EPEVTQTPSHQVTQMGQEVILRCVPISNHLYFYWYRQILGQKVEFLVSFYNNEISEKSEIFDDQFSVERPDGSNFTLKIRSTKLEDSAMYFCASTGTGVEGYTFGSGTRLTVV.

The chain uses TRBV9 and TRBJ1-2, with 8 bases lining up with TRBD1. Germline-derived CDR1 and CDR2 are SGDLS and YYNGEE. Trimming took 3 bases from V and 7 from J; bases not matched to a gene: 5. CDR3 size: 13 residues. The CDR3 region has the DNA TGTGCCAGCAGCGGAACAGGGGGTTTTGGCTACACCTTC. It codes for CASSGTGGFGYTF. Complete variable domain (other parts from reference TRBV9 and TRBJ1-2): DSGVTQTPKHLITATGQRVTLRCSPRSGDLSVYWYQQSLDQGLQFLIQYYNGEERAKGNILERFSAQQFPDLHSELNLSSLELGDSALYFCASSGTGGFGYTFGSGTRLTVV.

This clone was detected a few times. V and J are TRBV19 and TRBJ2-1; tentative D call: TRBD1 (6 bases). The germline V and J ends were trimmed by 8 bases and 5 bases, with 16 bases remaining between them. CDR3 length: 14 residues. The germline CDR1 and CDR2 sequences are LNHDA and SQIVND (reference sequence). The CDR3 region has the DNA TGTGCCAGTCAGAGGACAGAAGATCACAATGAGCAGTTCTTC. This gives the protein CASQRTEDHNEQFF.

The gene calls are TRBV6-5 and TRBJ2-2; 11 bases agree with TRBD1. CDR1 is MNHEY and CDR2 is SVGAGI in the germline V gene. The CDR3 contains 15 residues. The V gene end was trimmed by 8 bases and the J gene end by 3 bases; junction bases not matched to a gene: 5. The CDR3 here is CASGDRGTYTGELFF. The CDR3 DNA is TGTGCCAGCGGGGACAGGGGGACCTACACCGGGGAGCTGTTTTTT.

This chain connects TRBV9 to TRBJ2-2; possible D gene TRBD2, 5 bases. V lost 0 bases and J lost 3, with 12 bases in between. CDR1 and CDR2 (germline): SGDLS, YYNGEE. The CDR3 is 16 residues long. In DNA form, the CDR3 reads TGTGCCAGCAGCGTAGCTTCGAGGGCAGACACCGGGGAGCTGTTTTTT. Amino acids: CASSVASRADTGELFF. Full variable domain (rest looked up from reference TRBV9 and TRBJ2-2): DSGVTQTPKHLITATGQRVTLRCSPRSGDLSVYWYQQSLDQGLQFLIQYYNGEERAKGNILERFSAQQFPDLHSELNLSSLELGDSALYFCASSVASRADTGELFFGEGSRLTVL.

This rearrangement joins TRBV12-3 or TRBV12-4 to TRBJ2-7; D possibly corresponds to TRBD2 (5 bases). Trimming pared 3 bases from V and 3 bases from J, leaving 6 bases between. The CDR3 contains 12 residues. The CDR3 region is CASSFAGYEQYF. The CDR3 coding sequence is TGTGCCAGCAGTTTTGCGGGCTACGAGCAGTACTTC.

The CDR3 reads CASSPRTGTYGYTF. The CDR3 nucleotides are TGTGCCAGCAGCCCCCGGACAGGAACCTATGGCTACACCTTC. V usage is TRBV5-5 and J usage is TRBJ1-2, with 7 bases aligning to TRBD1. The CDR3 runs 14 residues. With V trimmed by 4 bases and J by 4 bases, 7 bases remained unmatched. CDR1 is SGHKS and CDR2 is YYEKEE in the germline V gene (reference sequence).

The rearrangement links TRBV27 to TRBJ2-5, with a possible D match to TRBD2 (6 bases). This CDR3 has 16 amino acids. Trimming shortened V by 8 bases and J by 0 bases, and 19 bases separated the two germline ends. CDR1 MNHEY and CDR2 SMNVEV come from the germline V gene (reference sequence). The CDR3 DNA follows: TGTGCCAGCTCGCGAACGAGGGGACTGTACCAAGAGACCCAGTACTTC. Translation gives CASSRTRGLYQETQYF.

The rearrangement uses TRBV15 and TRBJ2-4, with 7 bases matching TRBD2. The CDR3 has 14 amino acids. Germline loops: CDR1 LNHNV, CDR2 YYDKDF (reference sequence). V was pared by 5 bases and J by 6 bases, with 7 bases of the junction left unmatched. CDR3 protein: CATSGRGEINIQYF. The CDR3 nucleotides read TGTGCCACCAGCGGGAGGGGAGAGATAAACATTCAGTACTTC.

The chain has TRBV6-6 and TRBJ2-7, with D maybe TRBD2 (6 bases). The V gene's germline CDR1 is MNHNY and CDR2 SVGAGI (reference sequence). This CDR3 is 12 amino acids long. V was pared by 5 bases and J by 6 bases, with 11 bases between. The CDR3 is CASSRDLGEQYF. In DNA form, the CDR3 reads TGTGCCAGCAGTCGGGACTTGGGCGAGCAGTACTTC.